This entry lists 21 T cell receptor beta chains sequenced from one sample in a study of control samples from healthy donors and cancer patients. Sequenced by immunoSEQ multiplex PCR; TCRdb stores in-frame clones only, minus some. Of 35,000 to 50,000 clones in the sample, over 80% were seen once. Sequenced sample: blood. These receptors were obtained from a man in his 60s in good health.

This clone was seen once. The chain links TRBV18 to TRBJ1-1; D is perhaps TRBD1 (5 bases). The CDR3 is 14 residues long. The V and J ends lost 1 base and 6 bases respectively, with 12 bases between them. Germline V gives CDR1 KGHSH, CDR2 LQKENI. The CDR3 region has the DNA TGTGCCAGCTCACCACTTCAGGGAGTCGCTGAAGCTTTCTTT. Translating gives CASSPLQGVAEAFF.

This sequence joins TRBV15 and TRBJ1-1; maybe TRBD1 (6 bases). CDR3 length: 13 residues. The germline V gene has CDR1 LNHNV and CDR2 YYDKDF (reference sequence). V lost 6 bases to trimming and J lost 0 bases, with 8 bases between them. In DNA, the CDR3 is TGTGCCACCAGTCAGGGGATGAACACTGAAGCTTTCTTT. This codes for CATSQGMNTEAFF.

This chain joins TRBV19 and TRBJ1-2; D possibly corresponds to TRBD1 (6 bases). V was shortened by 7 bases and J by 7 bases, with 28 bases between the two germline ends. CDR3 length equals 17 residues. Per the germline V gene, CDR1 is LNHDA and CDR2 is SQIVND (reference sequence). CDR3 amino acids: CASTIGGILLPTGGYTF. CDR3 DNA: TGTGCCAGTACCATAGGGGGGATTCTTCTTCCTACCGGTGGCTACACCTTC.

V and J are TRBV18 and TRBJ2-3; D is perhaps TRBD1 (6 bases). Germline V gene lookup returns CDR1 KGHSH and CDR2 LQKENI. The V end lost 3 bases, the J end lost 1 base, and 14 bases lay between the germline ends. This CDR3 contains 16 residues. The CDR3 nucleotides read TGTGCCAGCTCACCTCCGGGACACCAACGCACAGATACGCAGTATTTT. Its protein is CASSPPGHQRTDTQYF. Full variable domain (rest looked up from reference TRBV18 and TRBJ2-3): NAGVMQNPRHLVRRRGQEARLRCSPMKGHSHVYWYRQLPEEGLKFMVYLQKENIIDESGMPKERFSAEFPKEGPSILRIQQVVRGDSAAYFCASSPPGHQRTDTQYFGPGTRLTVL.

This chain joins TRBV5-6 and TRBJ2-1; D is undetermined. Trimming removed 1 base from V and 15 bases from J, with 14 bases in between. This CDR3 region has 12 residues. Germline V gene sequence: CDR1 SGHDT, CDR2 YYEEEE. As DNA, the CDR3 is TGTGCCAGCAGCTTGCCACCGTCCACCGCGTTCTTC. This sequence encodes CASSLPPSTAFF.

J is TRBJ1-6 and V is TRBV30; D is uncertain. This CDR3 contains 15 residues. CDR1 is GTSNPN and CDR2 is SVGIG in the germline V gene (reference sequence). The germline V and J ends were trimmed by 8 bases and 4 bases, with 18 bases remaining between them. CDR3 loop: CAGGIKGAYNSPLHF. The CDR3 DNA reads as TGTGCCGGCGGGATAAAAGGAGCGTATAATTCACCCCTCCACTTT.

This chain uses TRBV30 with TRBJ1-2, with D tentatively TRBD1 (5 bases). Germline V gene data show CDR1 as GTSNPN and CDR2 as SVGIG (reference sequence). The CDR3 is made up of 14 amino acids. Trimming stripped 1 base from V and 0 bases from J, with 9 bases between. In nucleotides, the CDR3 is TGTGCCTGGAGTGCTGACAGTTCTAACTATGGCTACACCTTC. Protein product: CAWSADSSNYGYTF. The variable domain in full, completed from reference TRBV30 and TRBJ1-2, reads SQTIHQWPATLVQPVGSPLSLECTVEGTSNPNLYWYRQAAGRGLQLLFYSVGIGQISSEVPQNLSASRPQDRQFILSSKKLLLSDSGFYLCAWSADSSNYGYTFGSGTRLTVV.

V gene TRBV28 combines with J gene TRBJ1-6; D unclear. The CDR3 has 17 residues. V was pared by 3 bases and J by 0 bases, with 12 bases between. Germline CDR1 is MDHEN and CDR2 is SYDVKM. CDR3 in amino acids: CASSFGWGTSYNSPLHF. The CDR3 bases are TGTGCCAGCAGTTTCGGGTGGGGAACCTCCTATAATTCACCCCTCCACTTT. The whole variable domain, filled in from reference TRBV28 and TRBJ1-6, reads DVKVTQSSRYLVKRTGEKVFLECVQDMDHENMFWYRQDPGLGLRLIYFSYDVKMKEKGDIPEGYSVSREKKERFSLILESASTNQTSMYLCASSFGWGTSYNSPLHFGNGTRLTVT.

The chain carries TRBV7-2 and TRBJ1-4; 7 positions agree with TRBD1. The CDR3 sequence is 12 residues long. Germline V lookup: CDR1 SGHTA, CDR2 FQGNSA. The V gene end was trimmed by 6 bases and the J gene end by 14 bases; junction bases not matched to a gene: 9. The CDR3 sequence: CASSFTGEWLFF. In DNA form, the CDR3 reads TGTGCCAGCAGTTTCACAGGGGAATGGCTGTTTTTT.

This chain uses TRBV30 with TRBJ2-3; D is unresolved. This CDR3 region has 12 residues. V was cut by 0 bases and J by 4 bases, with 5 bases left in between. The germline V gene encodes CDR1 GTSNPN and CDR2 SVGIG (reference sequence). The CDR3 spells CAWSVIPDTQYF. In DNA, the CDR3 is TGTGCCTGGAGTGTAATTCCAGATACGCAGTATTTT.

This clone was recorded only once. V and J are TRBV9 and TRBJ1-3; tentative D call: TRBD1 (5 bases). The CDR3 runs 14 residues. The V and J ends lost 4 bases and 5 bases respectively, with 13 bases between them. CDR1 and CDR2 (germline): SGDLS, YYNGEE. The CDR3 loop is CASSLPAGRNTIYF. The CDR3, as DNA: TGTGCCAGCAGCTTACCCGCAGGGAGAAACACCATATATTTT.

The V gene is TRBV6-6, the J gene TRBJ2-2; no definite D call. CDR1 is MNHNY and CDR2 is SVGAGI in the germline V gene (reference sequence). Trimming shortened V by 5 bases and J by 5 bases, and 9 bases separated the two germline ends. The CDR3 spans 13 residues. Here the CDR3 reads CASSIMETGELFF. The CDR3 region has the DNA TGTGCCAGCAGTATCATGGAAACCGGGGAGCTGTTTTTT.

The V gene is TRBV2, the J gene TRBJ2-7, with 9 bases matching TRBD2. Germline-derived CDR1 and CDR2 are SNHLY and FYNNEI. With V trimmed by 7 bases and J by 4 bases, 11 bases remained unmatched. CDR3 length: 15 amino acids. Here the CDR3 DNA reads TGTGCCAGCACTACGCCCGGGACTAGCCTGTACGAGCAGTACTTC. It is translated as CASTTPGTSLYEQYF.

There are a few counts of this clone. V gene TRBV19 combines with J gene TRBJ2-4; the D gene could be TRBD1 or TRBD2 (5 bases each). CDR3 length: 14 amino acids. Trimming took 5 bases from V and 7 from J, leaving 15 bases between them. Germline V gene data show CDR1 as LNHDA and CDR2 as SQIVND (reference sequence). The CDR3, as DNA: TGTGCCAGTAGTCGTGGTGGGGACGGTAACATTCAGTACTTC. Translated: CASSRGGDGNIQYF.

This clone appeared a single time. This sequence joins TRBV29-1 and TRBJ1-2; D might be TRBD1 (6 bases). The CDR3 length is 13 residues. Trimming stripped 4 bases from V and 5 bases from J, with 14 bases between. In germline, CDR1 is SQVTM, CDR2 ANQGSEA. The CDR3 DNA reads TGCAGCGTTGGGGGGGCGGCGGCTTATGGCTACACCTTC. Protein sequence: CSVGGAAAYGYTF.

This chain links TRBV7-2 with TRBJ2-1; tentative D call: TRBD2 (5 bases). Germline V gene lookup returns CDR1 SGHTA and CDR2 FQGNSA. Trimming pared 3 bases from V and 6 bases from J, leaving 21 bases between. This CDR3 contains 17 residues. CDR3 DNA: TGTGCCAGCAGCTTCTCGTGGCAGGCCCCGCGGGCCAATGAGCAGTTCTTC. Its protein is CASSFSWQAPRANEQFF.

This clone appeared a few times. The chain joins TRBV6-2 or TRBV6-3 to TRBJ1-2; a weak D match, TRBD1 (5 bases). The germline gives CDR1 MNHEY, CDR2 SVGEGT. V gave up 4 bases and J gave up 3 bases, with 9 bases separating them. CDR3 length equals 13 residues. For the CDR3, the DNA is TGTGCCAGCAGTTTCGGGGGGTACTATGGCTACACCTTC. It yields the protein CASSFGGYYGYTF.

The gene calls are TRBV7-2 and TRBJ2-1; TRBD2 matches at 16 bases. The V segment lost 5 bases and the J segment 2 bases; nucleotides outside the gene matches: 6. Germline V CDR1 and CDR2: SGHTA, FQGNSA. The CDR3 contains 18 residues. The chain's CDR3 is CASSAMGLAGGPYNEQFF. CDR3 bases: TGTGCCAGCAGCGCGATGGGACTAGCGGGGGGGCCCTACAATGAGCAGTTCTTC. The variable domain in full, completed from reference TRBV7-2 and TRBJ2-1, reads GAGVSQSPSNKVTEKGKDVELRCDPISGHTALYWYRQSLGQGLEFLIYFQGNSAPDKSGLPSDRFSAERTGGSVSTLTIQRTQQEDSAVYLCASSAMGLAGGPYNEQFFGPGTRLTVL.

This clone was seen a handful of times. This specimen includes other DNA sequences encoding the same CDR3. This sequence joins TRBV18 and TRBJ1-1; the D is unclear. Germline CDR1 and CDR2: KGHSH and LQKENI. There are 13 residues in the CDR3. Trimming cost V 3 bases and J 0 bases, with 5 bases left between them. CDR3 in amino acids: CASSPALNTEAFF. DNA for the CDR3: TGTGCCAGCTCACCCGCTTTGAACACTGAAGCTTTCTTT.

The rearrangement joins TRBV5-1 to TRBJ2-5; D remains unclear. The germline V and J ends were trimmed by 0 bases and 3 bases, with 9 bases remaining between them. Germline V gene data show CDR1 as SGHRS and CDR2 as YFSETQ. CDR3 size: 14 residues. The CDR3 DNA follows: TGCGCCAGCAGCTTGGGCCCGATGGAAGAGACCCAGTACTTC. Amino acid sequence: CASSLGPMEETQYF.

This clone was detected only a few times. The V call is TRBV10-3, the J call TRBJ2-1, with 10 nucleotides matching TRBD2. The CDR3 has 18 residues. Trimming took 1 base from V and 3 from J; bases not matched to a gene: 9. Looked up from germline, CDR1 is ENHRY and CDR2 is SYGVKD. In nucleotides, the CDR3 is TGTGCCATCAGTGAGTTTCCTAGCGGGGGATTTTACTACAATGAGCAGTTCTTC. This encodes CAISEFPSGGFYYNEQFF.